This TCR beta chain was obtained from a study of blood T cell repertoires in COVID-19. Trimming left V 5 bases short and J 1 base short, with 15 bases between. Germline V gene data show CDR1 as ENHRY and CDR2 as SYGVKD. This CDR3 is 15 amino acids long. In the authors' methods: It was from reference gene primer amplification that nucleated cell counts were estimated. Sequencing used immunoSEQ multiplex PCR; TCRdb keeps in-frame clones, though not all of them. The V and J calls and clone size come from that table; D and trimming were worked out from the DNA. The sample includes 150,000 to 200,000 clones, about 89% of them seen just once.

The clonotype was recovered from a man in his forties with acute or convalescent COVID-19. The specimen sequenced was peripheral blood. The chain has TRBV10-3 and TRBJ2-7; the D gene is possibly TRBD1 (6 bases). The CDR3 spells CAISTSGDNSYEQYF. DNA for the CDR3: TGTGCCATCAGTACATCAGGGGACAATTCCTACGAGCAGTACTTC.